These 15 T cell receptor beta chains came from one sample sequenced in a study of breast tumors, draining lymph nodes, adjacent tissues. The lymph nodes were axillary draining lymph nodes from breast cancer patients. Each CDR3 protein gets one entry after TCRdb re-called the multiplex PCR reads with MiXCR. The repertoire holds approximately 120,000 distinct CDR3 sequences, with less than 25% as singletons. Sequencing was performed on axillary lymph node tissue. Receptors were obtained from a female donor with breast cancer. Some clones in this sample may be carry-over from other donors' samples.

On this clonotype itself: Its ends do not fully match the called genes, so a read error is possible. This chain connects TRBV11-3 to TRBJ2-7; 7 bases match TRBD2. Germline CDR1 is SGHNT and CDR2 is YENEEA. The CDR3 length is 15 residues. CDR3 protein: CASSLGPGGSCEQYF. The CDR3 nucleotides read TGTGCCAGCAGCTTAGGCCCGGGGGGATCCTGCGAGCAGTACTTC.

A few counts support this clonotype. The chain links TRBV9 to TRBJ2-3; TRBD1 matches 7 bases. The end of the DNA is better explained by TRBJ1-5, so the J call may be wrong. This CDR3 has 18 residues. The V gene's germline CDR1 is SGDLS and CDR2 YYNGEE. The CDR3 sequence is CASSVLPPGRGPVDTQHF. Written as DNA, the CDR3 is TGTGCCAGCAGCGTACTCCCTCCGGGTAGGGGGCCTGTAGATACGCAGCATTTT.

In its sample, this clonotype was seen a few times. The chain uses TRBV25-1 and TRBJ1-2; D gene ambiguous. Germline CDR1 MGHDK, CDR2 SYGVNS. Trimming took 1 base from V and 6 from J, leaving 9 bases between them. This CDR3 contains 13 residues. CDR3 DNA: TGTGCCAGCAGTGAATTGGCCGTAAATGGCTACACCTTC. Protein sequence: CASSELAVNGYTF.

Remarks on this clonotype: This may stem from a read error, because a much larger clone lies one nucleotide away. The chain couples TRBV6-5 to TRBJ1-4; 9 nucleotides line up with TRBD1. Germline CDR1 MNHEY, CDR2 SVGAGI. The CDR3 runs 14 residues. Written as DNA, the CDR3 is TGTGCCAGCAGTTATACAGGGGGCTATGAAGAACTGTTTTTT. Residues: CASSYTGGYEELFF.

The chain has TRBV28 and TRBJ1-5; a weak D match, TRBD1 (5 bases). The CDR3 covers 13 residues. With 6 bases removed from V and 7 bases from J, the gap between germline ends came to 13 bases. CDR1 is MDHEN, CDR2 SYDVKM, per germline. For the CDR3, the DNA is TGTGCCAGCAGGGAAGGGGCTGGGCAGCCCCAGCATTTT. Translation: CASREGAGQPQHF. The whole variable domain, remainder taken from reference TRBV28 and TRBJ1-5, is DVKVTQSSRYLVKRTGEKVFLECVQDMDHENMFWYRQDPGLGLRLIYFSYDVKMKEKGDIPEGYSVSREKKERFSLILESASTNQTSMYLCASREGAGQPQHFGDGTRLSIL.

This clonotype was seen repeatedly, ten times or more. The CDR3 protein is CASSYAGTVSNQPQHF. The CDR3 nucleotides are TGTGCCAGCAGTTACGCTGGGACAGTTAGCAATCAGCCCCAGCATTTT. This chain links TRBV6-6 with TRBJ1-5; TRBD1 matches 7 bases. In germline, CDR1 is MNHNY, CDR2 SVGAGI (reference sequence). The CDR3 extends over 16 amino acids. Losses at the gene ends were 2 bases for V and 0 bases for J; bases not matched to a gene: 4.

With respect to this clonotype: A clone one base away is much larger, so this may be a read error. J is TRBJ1-6 and V is TRBV20-1, with 7 positions matching TRBD1. CDR1 is DFQATT, CDR2 SNEGSKA, per germline (reference sequence). CDR3 size: 13 residues. The CDR3 protein is CSAHRGGNSPLLF. In DNA form, the CDR3 reads TGCAGTGCTCACAGGGGTGGAAATTCACCCCTCCTCTTT.

The chain recombines TRBV25-1 with TRBJ2-2; D is undetermined. V was pared by 8 bases and J by 1 base, with 8 bases between. The CDR3 covers 13 residues. CDR1 is MGHDK, CDR2 SYGVNS, per germline. The CDR3 region has the DNA TGTGCCAGCTCCTGGCTGAACACCGGGGAGCTGTTTTTT. Translating gives CASSWLNTGELFF.

This clonotype was detected many times. This chain links TRBV19 with TRBJ1-2; D unclear. This CDR3 is built from 14 residues. Germline V CDR1 and CDR2: LNHDA, SQIVND (reference sequence). V was pared by 3 bases and J by 4 bases, with 12 bases between. The CDR3 DNA sequence: TGTGCCAGTAGTATCGGAACTGAATTCTATGGCTACACCTTC. This encodes CASSIGTEFYGYTF.

With regard to this clonotype: Germline is not matched at one junction end, which may reflect a read error. This rearrangement joins TRBV28 to TRBJ2-3; perhaps TRBD2 as D (5 bases). The V gene's germline CDR1 is MDHEN and CDR2 SYDVKM. This CDR3 region has 16 residues. The CDR3 DNA reads as TGTGCCAGCAGTCCCTGGACTTCTGCATACACAGATACGCAGTGTTTT. This codes for CASSPWTSAYTDTQCF.

The CDR3 spells CASRRIRTSGGYTF. Here the CDR3 DNA reads TGTGCCAGCAGGAGGATCAGGACAAGCGGCGGCTACACCTTC. This rearrangement joins TRBV6-4 to TRBJ1-2; D perhaps matches TRBD1 (5 bases). This CDR3 is 14 amino acids long. V lost 6 bases to trimming and J lost 8 bases, with 19 bases between them. Germline values: CDR1 MRHNA, CDR2 SNTAGT.

This clonotype was seen many times. The chain has TRBV20-1 and TRBJ2-1; no clear D gene. The CDR3 covers 9 residues. Trimming removed 6 bases at V and 8 bases at J, with 5 bases between. Germline loops: CDR1 DFQATT, CDR2 SNEGSKA (reference sequence). The CDR3 nucleotides are TGCAGTGCGAACGATGAGCAGTTCTTC. It codes for CSANDEQFF.

The chain couples TRBV2 to TRBJ1-5; D may be TRBD1 (5 bases). From germline, CDR1 is SNHLY and CDR2 FYNNEI. Between the trimmed V and J ends, which lost 4 bases and 6 bases, there was a span of 13 bases. This CDR3 region has 14 residues. CDR3 loop: CASSGLTGSQPQHF. In DNA, the CDR3 is TGTGCCAGCAGTGGACTTACAGGCAGTCAGCCCCAGCATTTT. Full variable domain (rest looked up from reference TRBV2 and TRBJ1-5): EPEVTQTPSHQVTQMGQEVILRCVPISNHLYFYWYRQILGQKVEFLVSFYNNEISEKSEIFDDQFSVERPDGSNFTLKIRSTKLEDSAMYFCASSGLTGSQPQHFGDGTRLSIL.

This clonotype was detected many times. The chain recombines TRBV18 with TRBJ2-7; D possibly corresponds to TRBD1 (5 bases). CDR1 and CDR2 from the germline V gene are KGHSH and LQKENI. The CDR3 sequence is 15 residues long. V lost 3 bases to trimming and J lost 2 bases, with 14 bases between them. CDR3 coding DNA: TGTGCCAGCTCACCCCCAGGGAAGGTAGCCTACGAGCAGTACTTC. Translating gives CASSPPGKVAYEQYF.

This clonotype was counted at least ten times. This sequence joins TRBV20-1 and TRBJ1-2; 9 nucleotides align to TRBD1. Germline lookup yields CDR1 DFQATT and CDR2 SNEGSKA (reference sequence). V was pared by 4 bases and J by 4 bases, with 10 bases of the junction left unmatched. The length of the CDR3 is 15 residues. The CDR3: CSATRTGDVVYGYTF. CDR3 nucleotides: TGCAGTGCTACCCGGACAGGGGATGTAGTCTATGGCTACACCTTC.